The T cell receptor (beta chain) described here comes from a study of T cell responses to AZD1222 COVID-19 vaccine. For this clone: Its antigen is currently unknown.

Points from the study as a whole: After two AZD1222 doses, spike-specific TCR breadth and depth rose versus day 0.

Only in-frame clones appear in the TCRdb table, and some are missing; sequencing was by immunoSEQ multiplex PCR. The table shows approximately 74,000 clones, with roughly 85% occurring only once. Source: peripheral blood, taken on day 0 of AZD1222 vaccination. The receptor was isolated from an adult in good health.

The CDR3 region has the DNA TGTGCCAGCAGCTTAGGTTCGAGGGTACGGTACTCCTACGAGCAGTACTTC. Amino acid sequence: CASSLGSRVRYSYEQYF. This chain links TRBV7-2 with TRBJ2-7, with D maybe TRBD2 (5 bases). CDR1 and CDR2 from the germline V gene are SGHTA and FQGNSA. V was trimmed by 1 base and J by 0 bases, leaving 16 bases between them. The CDR3 sequence is 17 residues long.